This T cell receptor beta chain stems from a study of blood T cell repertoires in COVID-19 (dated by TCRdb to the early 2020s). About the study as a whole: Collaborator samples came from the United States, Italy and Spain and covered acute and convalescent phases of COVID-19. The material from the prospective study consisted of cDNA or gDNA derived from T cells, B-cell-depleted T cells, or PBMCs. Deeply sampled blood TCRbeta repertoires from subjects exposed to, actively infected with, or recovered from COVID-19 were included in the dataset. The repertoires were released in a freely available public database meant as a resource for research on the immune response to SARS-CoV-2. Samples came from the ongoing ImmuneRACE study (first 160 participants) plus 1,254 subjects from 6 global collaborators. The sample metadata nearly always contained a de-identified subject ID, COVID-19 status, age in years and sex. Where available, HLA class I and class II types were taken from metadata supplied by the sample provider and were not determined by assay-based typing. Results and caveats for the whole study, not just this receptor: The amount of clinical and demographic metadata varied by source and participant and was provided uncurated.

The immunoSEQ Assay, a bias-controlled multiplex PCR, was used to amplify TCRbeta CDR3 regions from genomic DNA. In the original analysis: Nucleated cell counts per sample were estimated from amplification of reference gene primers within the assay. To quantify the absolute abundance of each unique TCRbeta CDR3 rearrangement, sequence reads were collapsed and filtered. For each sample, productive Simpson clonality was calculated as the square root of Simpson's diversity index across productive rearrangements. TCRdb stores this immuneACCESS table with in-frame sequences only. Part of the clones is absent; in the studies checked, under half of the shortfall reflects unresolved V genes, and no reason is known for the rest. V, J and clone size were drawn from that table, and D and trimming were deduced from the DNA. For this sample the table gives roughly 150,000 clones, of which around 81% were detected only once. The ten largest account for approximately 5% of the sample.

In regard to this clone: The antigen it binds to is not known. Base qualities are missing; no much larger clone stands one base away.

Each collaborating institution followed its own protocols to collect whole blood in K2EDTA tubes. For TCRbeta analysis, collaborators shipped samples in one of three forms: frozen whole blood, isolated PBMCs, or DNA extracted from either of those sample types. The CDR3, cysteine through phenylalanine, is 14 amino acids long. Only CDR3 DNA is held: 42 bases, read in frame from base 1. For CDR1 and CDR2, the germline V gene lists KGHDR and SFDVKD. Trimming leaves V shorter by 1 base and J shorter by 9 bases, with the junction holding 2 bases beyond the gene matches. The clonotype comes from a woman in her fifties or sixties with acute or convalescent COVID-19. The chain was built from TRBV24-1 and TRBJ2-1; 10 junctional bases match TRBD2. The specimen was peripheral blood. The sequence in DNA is TGTGCCACCAGTGATTTAGCGGGGGGGAGTGAGCAGTTCTTC. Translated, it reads CATSDLAGGSEQFF.